These T cell receptor beta chains were read from a single sample in a study of T-cell reconstitution after alpha-beta-depleted transplantation in children. TCRdb ran MiXCR on the PCR reads and lists one entry per CDR3 protein. Of fewer than 700,000 distinct CDR3 sequences in the sample, approximately 22% were seen once. Sequenced here: PBMCs, mostly from graft donor cells, sampled 360 days after TCRalphabeta/CD19-depleted stem cell transplant. The source is a boy under two years old who had a stem cell transplant for acute myeloid leukemia, so the T cells may come from the graft donor. Both conserved end residues are part of each CDR3. The D gene is left open where the match is weak. Only part of the rows carry a size: once, few, many, or a class if the clone is expanded.

cdr3_nt: TGTGCCAGCTCGCAGGAGGTTGAGCAGTTCTTC; cdr3_aa: CASSQEVEQFF; v_call: TRBV18; clone_size: NA; d_call: NA; j_call: TRBJ2-1
cdr3_nt: TGCGCCAGCAGCTTGGCCCGACTAGCGGGGGGGCAGGTTGAGCAGTTCTTC; cdr3_aa: CASSLARLAGGQVEQFF; v_call: TRBV5-1; clone_size: once; d_call: TRBD2; j_call: TRBJ2-1
cdr3_nt: TGTGCCAGCAGCCCCATAATCGAAGAGACCCAGTACTTC; cdr3_aa: CASSPIIEETQYF; v_call: TRBV12-3/TRBV12-4; clone_size: many; d_call: NA; j_call: TRBJ2-5
cdr3_nt: TGTGCCAGCAGCTTAGCTCGTTCCGGGGAGCTGTTTTTT; cdr3_aa: CASSLARSGELFF; v_call: TRBV7-3; clone_size: NA; d_call: NA; j_call: TRBJ2-2
cdr3_nt: TGCGCCAGCAGCCTCGAGGGTTTTTGGGCGGGGGGGTTAAGTGAGCAGTTCTTC; cdr3_aa: CASSLEGFWAGGLSEQFF; v_call: TRBV4-3; clone_size: many; d_call: TRBD2; j_call: TRBJ2-1
cdr3_nt: TGTGCCAGCAGTCTCACGGGGACCCAGTACTTC; cdr3_aa: CASSLTGTQYF; v_call: TRBV12-3/TRBV12-4; clone_size: many; d_call: NA; j_call: TRBJ2-5
cdr3_nt: TGTGCCAGCAGACCCGGCTGGGCGGGGCCAGATACGCAGTATTTT; cdr3_aa: CASRPGWAGPDTQYF; v_call: TRBV7-9; clone_size: many; d_call: NA; j_call: TRBJ2-3
cdr3_nt: TGTGCCAGTCGCGGAAAACCTGCGAACACCGGGGAGCTGTTTTTT; cdr3_aa: CASRGKPANTGELFF; v_call: TRBV5-6; clone_size: NA; d_call: NA; j_call: TRBJ2-2
cdr3_nt: TGTGCCAGCAGTGGGCCCCAGGGCGGAGGGGCCAACGTCCTGACTTTC; cdr3_aa: CASSGPQGGGANVLTF; v_call: TRBV6-1; clone_size: few; d_call: NA; j_call: TRBJ2-6
cdr3_nt: TGCAGCGTGGGAGGGGCCTTCTCTGGGGCCAACGTCCTGACTTTC; cdr3_aa: CSVGGAFSGANVLTF; v_call: TRBV29-1; clone_size: many; d_call: TRBD2; j_call: TRBJ2-6
cdr3_nt: TGCAGTGCTAGAATACTGGAGCGGGGCTACACCTTC; cdr3_aa: CSARILERGYTF; v_call: TRBV20-1; clone_size: few; d_call: NA; j_call: TRBJ1-2
cdr3_nt: TGTGCCAGCAGCCAAGATGCGGTGCGAAATTCACCCCTCCACTTT; cdr3_aa: CASSQDAVRNSPLHF; v_call: TRBV3-1; clone_size: NA; d_call: NA; j_call: TRBJ1-6
cdr3_nt: TGTGCCAGCAGCTCAAGGGTGGGGGGTGAGCAGTTCTTC; cdr3_aa: CASSSRVGGEQFF; v_call: TRBV6-1; clone_size: many; d_call: NA; j_call: TRBJ2-1
cdr3_nt: TGTGCCAGCGGCCAGGCCGGTACGCAGTATTTT; cdr3_aa: CASGQAGTQYF; v_call: TRBV12-3/TRBV12-4; clone_size: NA; d_call: NA; j_call: TRBJ2-3
cdr3_nt: TGTGCCAGCAGTCTTTCTTACGGACATTTCTACGAGCAGTACTTC; cdr3_aa: CASSLSYGHFYEQYF; v_call: TRBV7-2; clone_size: NA; d_call: NA; j_call: TRBJ2-7
cdr3_nt: TGTGCCAGCAGTGGGGCGGGGACAGGTCTACTCCCAAACAACAATGAGCAGTTCTTC; cdr3_aa: CASSGAGTGLLPNNNEQFF; v_call: TRBV25-1; clone_size: NA; d_call: TRBD1; j_call: TRBJ2-1
cdr3_nt: TGCAGTGCTAGCGGGACAGGGACTAACTATGGCTACACCTTC; cdr3_aa: CSASGTGTNYGYTF; v_call: TRBV20-1; clone_size: NA; d_call: TRBD1; j_call: TRBJ1-2
cdr3_nt: TGTGCCACCAGTTACGGGGGGAATAATGAGCAGTTCTTC; cdr3_aa: CATSYGGNNEQFF; v_call: TRBV24-1; clone_size: few; d_call: TRBD2; j_call: TRBJ2-1
cdr3_nt: TGCGCCAGCAGCCAAGATACCGAGACAATGAACACCGGGGAGCTGTTTTTT; cdr3_aa: CASSQDTETMNTGELFF; v_call: TRBV4-3; clone_size: many; d_call: NA; j_call: TRBJ2-2